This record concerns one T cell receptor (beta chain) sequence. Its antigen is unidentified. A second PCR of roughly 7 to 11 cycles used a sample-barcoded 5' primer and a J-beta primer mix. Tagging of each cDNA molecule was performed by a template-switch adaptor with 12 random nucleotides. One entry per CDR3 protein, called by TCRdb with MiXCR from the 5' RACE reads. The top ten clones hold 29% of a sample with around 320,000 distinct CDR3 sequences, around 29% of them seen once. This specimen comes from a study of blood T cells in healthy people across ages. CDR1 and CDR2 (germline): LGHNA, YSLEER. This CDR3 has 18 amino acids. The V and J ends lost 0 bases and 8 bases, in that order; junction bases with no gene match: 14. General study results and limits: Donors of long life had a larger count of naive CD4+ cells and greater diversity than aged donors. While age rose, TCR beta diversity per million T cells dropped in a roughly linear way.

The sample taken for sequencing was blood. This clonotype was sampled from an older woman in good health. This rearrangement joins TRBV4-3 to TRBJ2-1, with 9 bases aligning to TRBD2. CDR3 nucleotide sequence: TGCGCCAGCAGCCAAGATTATTGGCTTAGCGGGAGAATGGATGAGCAGTTCTTC. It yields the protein CASSQDYWLSGRMDEQFF.